The rows below give T cell receptor beta chains drawn from one sample of a study of patients and donors after allogeneic stem cell transplantation. TCRdb recomputed calls from the RT-PCR reads with MiXCR, one row per CDR3 protein. The table records 400,000 to 500,000 distinct CDR3 sequences, 16% of them present only once. The sample comprised blood, either unsorted or a sorted T cell fraction (not recorded which). The receptors here all came from a human donor who was either an allogeneic HSCT recipient or a stem cell or donor lymphocyte infusion donor (not recorded which). It is not recorded whose cells these are; they may come from a transplant donor. Both conserved end residues are part of each CDR3. A D gene is named only where the DNA matches it firmly. Only part of the rows carry a size: once, few, many, or a class if the clone is expanded.

abundance,v_gene,d_gene,j_gene,CDR3aa,CDR3nt
-,TRBV29-1,TRBD1,TRBJ1-1,CSTHRGRKNTEAFF,TGCAGCACACACAGGGGGCGTAAGAACACTGAAGCTTTCTTT
few,TRBV7-2,-,TRBJ2-7,CASSRDTSWVEQYF,TGTGCCAGCAGCCGGGACACCTCTTGGGTCGAGCAGTACTTC
-,TRBV7-7,-,TRBJ2-1,CASSLGLLNEQFF,TGTGCCAGCAGCCTAGGGCTTCTCAATGAGCAGTTCTTC
-,TRBV7-9,-,TRBJ1-2,CASSLDGEGYTF,TGTGCCAGCAGCTTAGACGGCGAGGGCTACACCTTC
-,TRBV29-1,-,TRBJ1-3,CSVGVYSGNTIYF,TGCAGCGTTGGGGTATACTCTGGAAACACCATATATTTT
many,TRBV11-2,-,TRBJ2-1,CASNPTRGLDNEQFF,TGTGCCAGCAACCCTACGCGGGGACTGGACAATGAGCAGTTCTTC
-,TRBV7-9,-,TRBJ2-6,CASSFGDGPSGANVLTF,TGTGCCAGCAGCTTTGGCGACGGACCTTCTGGGGCCAACGTCCTGACTTTC
few,TRBV5-1,-,TRBJ2-7,CASSLVTGSGMYEQYF,TGCGCCAGCAGCTTGGTCACAGGGTCTGGAATGTACGAGCAGTACTTC
few,TRBV6-2/TRBV6-3,-,TRBJ1-2,CASTHRTVGRGYGYTF,TGTGCCAGCACCCACAGGACGGTGGGGAGAGGTTATGGCTACACCTTC
-,TRBV20-1,-,TRBJ2-3,CSATTGSTDTQYF,TGCAGTGCTACGACAGGTAGCACAGATACGCAGTATTTT
-,TRBV4-3,-,TRBJ2-5,CASSQGMGGRYQETQYF,TGCGCCAGCAGCCAAGGAATGGGGGGCAGGTACCAAGAGACCCAGTACTTC
-,TRBV20-1,-,TRBJ1-4,CSARDGLRVEKLFF,TGCAGTGCTAGAGATGGTTTAAGGGTTGAAAAACTGTTTTTT
-,TRBV27,-,TRBJ2-5,CASSLTGIQETQYF,TGTGCCAGCAGTTTAACAGGCATCCAAGAGACCCAGTACTTC
-,TRBV7-2,-,TRBJ2-1,CAHSLRGGNEQFF,TGTGCCCACAGCTTAAGGGGGGGGAATGAGCAGTTCTTC
many,TRBV12-3/TRBV12-4,-,TRBJ2-1,CASSPQMSEQFF,TGTGCCAGCAGTCCCCAGATGAGTGAGCAGTTCTTC
many,TRBV12-3/TRBV12-4,TRBD2,TRBJ2-3,CASSWGGYGGSTDTQYF,TGTGCCAGCAGTTGGGGCGGCTACGGGGGGAGCACAGATACGCAGTATTTT
many,TRBV3-1,TRBD2,TRBJ2-1,CASSHPRLASEQFF,TGTGCCAGCAGCCACCCTCGACTAGCTAGTGAGCAGTTCTTC
few,TRBV24-1,-,TRBJ2-5,CATSEAGVQETQYF,TGTGCCACCAGTGAGGCCGGCGTCCAAGAGACCCAGTACTTC
few,TRBV7-2,-,TRBJ1-1,CASSATRGMTEAFF,TGTGCCAGCAGCGCGACCAGGGGAATGACTGAAGCTTTCTTT
-,TRBV4-3,-,TRBJ2-2,CASSQDRRGTGELFF,TGCGCCAGCAGCCAAGATAGACGGGGGACCGGGGAGCTGTTTTTT
many,TRBV5-1,-,TRBJ1-1,CASSLRWGMNTEAFF,TGCGCCAGCAGCTTGAGGTGGGGGATGAACACTGAAGCTTTCTTT
few,TRBV3-1,TRBD2,TRBJ2-2,CASSQGLAGVTGELFF,TGTGCCAGCAGCCAAGGACTAGCGGGAGTCACCGGGGAGCTGTTTTTT
-,TRBV10-2,-,TRBJ1-5,CASSESPVEPQHF,TGCGCCAGCAGTGAGTCCCCTGTGGAGCCCCAGCATTTT
-,TRBV4-3,-,TRBJ1-6,CASSQDRGLTNSPLHF,TGCGCCAGCAGCCAAGATCGGGGTTTGACAAATTCACCCCTCCACTTT
-,TRBV20-1,-,TRBJ2-1,CSAKSLRPPGQFF,TGCAGTGCCAAAAGCCTTAGGCCACCGGGGCAGTTCTTC
-,TRBV12-3/TRBV12-4,-,TRBJ2-3,CASSFLGSTDTQYF,TGTGCCAGCAGCTTCCTAGGTAGCACAGATACGCAGTATTTT
few,TRBV20-1,-,TRBJ1-4,CSARAFLGGNEKLFF,TGCAGTGCTAGAGCTTTCCTTGGAGGGAATGAAAAACTGTTTTTT
few,TRBV6-1,-,TRBJ1-3,CASNPSVVRNTIYF,TGTGCCAGCAACCCCTCGGTTGTTAGAAACACCATATATTTT
few,TRBV7-3,TRBD2,TRBJ2-2,CASSGGLAGVNTGELFF,TGTGCCAGCAGCGGAGGACTAGCGGGAGTAAACACCGGGGAGCTGTTTTTT
-,TRBV25-1,TRBD2,TRBJ2-5,CASSGTGLAEETQYF,TGTGCCAGCAGTGGCACGGGACTAGCGGAAGAGACCCAGTACTTC
few,TRBV4-2,TRBD1,TRBJ1-2,CASSQDPGTDGYTF,TGTGCCAGCAGCCAAGATCCAGGGACAGACGGCTACACCTTC